The text below deals with one T cell receptor beta chain. This specimen belongs to a study of CD8 T cells in Susac syndrome. CD8+ and CD4+ blood T cells underwent TCR beta sequencing. RNA totalling roughly 0.45 to 1 ug underwent reverse transcription with random hexamers. MiXCR was run by TCRdb on the immunoSEQ multiplex PCR reads, yielding one entry per CDR3 protein. This repertoire shows about 180,000 distinct CDR3 sequences, about 94% found once; its top ten account for under 0.095%. This CDR3 has 13 residues. Germline-derived CDR1 and CDR2 are LGHNT and FRNRAP. Trimming pared 2 bases from V and 7 bases from J, leaving 9 bases between.

Specimen: CD4+ T cells from PBMCs. The chain combines TRBV12-5 with TRBJ1-5; D is undetermined. This sequence was found in a human donor with multiple sclerosis. CDR3 in amino acids: CASGLSGEQPQHF. The CDR3, as DNA: TGTGCTAGTGGTTTGAGCGGAGAACAGCCCCAGCATTTT.